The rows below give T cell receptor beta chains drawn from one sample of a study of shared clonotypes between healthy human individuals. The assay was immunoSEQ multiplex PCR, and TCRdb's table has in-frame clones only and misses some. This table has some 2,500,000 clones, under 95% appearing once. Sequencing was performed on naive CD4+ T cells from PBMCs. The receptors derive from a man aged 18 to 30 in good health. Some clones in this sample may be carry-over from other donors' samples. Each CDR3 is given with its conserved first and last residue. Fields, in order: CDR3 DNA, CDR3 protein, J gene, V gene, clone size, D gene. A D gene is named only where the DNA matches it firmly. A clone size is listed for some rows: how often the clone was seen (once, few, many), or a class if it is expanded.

CDR3nt: TGTGCCAGCAGCTTGAGTCTAGCGGCCGGGGAGCTGTTTTTT
CDR3aa: CASSLSLAAGELFF
j_gene: TRBJ2-2
v_gene: TRBV5-5
abundance: NA
d_gene: TRBD2

CDR3nt: TGTGCCAGCAGCCGGAGCGGTCCCTACGAGCAGTACTTC
CDR3aa: CASSRSGPYEQYF
j_gene: TRBJ2-7
v_gene: TRBV7-2
abundance: NA
d_gene: NA

CDR3nt: TGCGCCAGCAGCTTCAGGGACCCGAACACTGAAGCTTTCTTT
CDR3aa: CASSFRDPNTEAFF
j_gene: TRBJ1-1
v_gene: TRBV5-1
abundance: few
d_gene: NA

CDR3nt: TGTGCCAGCAGTTTAGGGACAGCTTCCCTGAAAACTGAAGCTTTCTTT
CDR3aa: CASSLGTASLKTEAFF
j_gene: TRBJ1-1
v_gene: TRBV28
abundance: few
d_gene: TRBD1

CDR3nt: TGTGCCAGCAGGAGGGGGGGCTTCTACAATCAGCCCCAGCATTTT
CDR3aa: CASRRGGFYNQPQHF
j_gene: TRBJ1-5
v_gene: TRBV6-5
abundance: NA
d_gene: NA

CDR3nt: TGTGCCAGCAGCTTAGTCGCAGCTGAAGCTTTCTTT
CDR3aa: CASSLVAAEAFF
j_gene: TRBJ1-1
v_gene: TRBV7-2
abundance: few
d_gene: NA

CDR3nt: TGTGCCAGCAGTCCCTACCCGCCAGCCTACGAGCAGTACTTC
CDR3aa: CASSPYPPAYEQYF
j_gene: TRBJ2-7
v_gene: TRBV28
abundance: NA
d_gene: NA

CDR3nt: TGTGCCACCAGCGGCCTCGGGGGGCTCACGAACACCGGGGAGCTGTTTTTT
CDR3aa: CATSGLGGLTNTGELFF
j_gene: TRBJ2-2
v_gene: TRBV15
abundance: NA
d_gene: NA

CDR3nt: TGTGCCAGCAGGGGGACTAGCGGGAGACATCGTTACAATGAGCAGTTCTTC
CDR3aa: CASRGTSGRHRYNEQFF
j_gene: TRBJ2-1
v_gene: TRBV11-2
abundance: NA
d_gene: TRBD2

CDR3nt: TGTGCCAGCAGCTCCCTTGGAGGTGACTATGGCTACACCTTC
CDR3aa: CASSSLGGDYGYTF
j_gene: TRBJ1-2
v_gene: TRBV9
abundance: NA
d_gene: NA

CDR3nt: TGTGCCAGTAGTATCCAGGCCTCATTTGACTATGGCTACACCTTC
CDR3aa: CASSIQASFDYGYTF
j_gene: TRBJ1-2
v_gene: TRBV19
abundance: NA
d_gene: NA

CDR3nt: TGTGCCAGCTCAGCCGGGACTAGCGGGATGTTTTCCTACGAGCAGTACTTC
CDR3aa: CASSAGTSGMFSYEQYF
j_gene: TRBJ2-7
v_gene: TRBV18
abundance: NA
d_gene: TRBD2

CDR3nt: TGTGCCAGCTGGGCTAGCGATGCAGATACGCAGTATTTT
CDR3aa: CASWASDADTQYF
j_gene: TRBJ2-3
v_gene: TRBV2
abundance: NA
d_gene: NA

CDR3nt: TGTGCCAGCAGCCAAAGACAGTCAGGATCCTACGAGCAGTACTTC
CDR3aa: CASSQRQSGSYEQYF
j_gene: TRBJ2-7
v_gene: TRBV7-9
abundance: NA
d_gene: NA

CDR3nt: TGTGCCAGCTCACTGGACAGGGTAGAGACCCAGTACTTC
CDR3aa: CASSLDRVETQYF
j_gene: TRBJ2-5
v_gene: TRBV18
abundance: NA
d_gene: TRBD1

CDR3nt: TGTGCCAGCAGCGGCCAAGCCGCCGGGGCTTTCTTT
CDR3aa: CASSGQAAGAFF
j_gene: TRBJ1-1
v_gene: TRBV14
abundance: NA
d_gene: NA

CDR3nt: TGTGCCAGCAGTCCGGGACAGTGGGGTAATCAGCCCCAGCATTTT
CDR3aa: CASSPGQWGNQPQHF
j_gene: TRBJ1-5
v_gene: TRBV27
abundance: NA
d_gene: TRBD1

CDR3nt: TGTGCCAGCAGTTACCGGGGGAGGGAGACTGAAGCTTTCTTT
CDR3aa: CASSYRGRETEAFF
j_gene: TRBJ1-1
v_gene: TRBV6-5
abundance: NA
d_gene: NA

CDR3nt: TGTGCCAGCAGCGTCGCGGGAGGATCCCCCGATACGCAGTATTTT
CDR3aa: CASSVAGGSPDTQYF
j_gene: TRBJ2-3
v_gene: TRBV9
abundance: once
d_gene: TRBD2

CDR3nt: TGTGCCAGCAGCTTGGAGGGCAGAAGCCTGACCCATTTCTACGAGCAGTACTTC
CDR3aa: CASSLEGRSLTHFYEQYF
j_gene: TRBJ2-7
v_gene: TRBV5-4
abundance: once
d_gene: NA

CDR3nt: TGTGCCAGCAGCCATGTGGCGGGAGTGCCCGCCGCGCAGTATTTT
CDR3aa: CASSHVAGVPAAQYF
j_gene: TRBJ2-3
v_gene: TRBV14
abundance: NA
d_gene: TRBD2

CDR3nt: TGTGCCAGCAGCCCTGACAGGGAGGCCCACGAGCAGTACTTC
CDR3aa: CASSPDREAHEQYF
j_gene: TRBJ2-7
v_gene: TRBV6-5
abundance: NA
d_gene: NA

CDR3nt: TGTGCCAGTACTCGTCTCGGGGATGGCTACACCTTC
CDR3aa: CASTRLGDGYTF
j_gene: TRBJ1-2
v_gene: TRBV6-1
abundance: few
d_gene: NA

CDR3nt: TGTGCCAGCAGTTTGAGAGGGTACAAAGAGACCCAGTACTTC
CDR3aa: CASSLRGYKETQYF
j_gene: TRBJ2-5
v_gene: TRBV28
abundance: NA
d_gene: NA

CDR3nt: TGTGCCAGCAGTACAACCAGGACTAGCGGGAACACCGGGGAGCTGTTTTTT
CDR3aa: CASSTTRTSGNTGELFF
j_gene: TRBJ2-2
v_gene: TRBV28
abundance: NA
d_gene: TRBD2

CDR3nt: TGTGCCAGCAGCCCGCAACGGAATGAGCAGTTCTTC
CDR3aa: CASSPQRNEQFF
j_gene: TRBJ2-1
v_gene: TRBV9
abundance: NA
d_gene: NA

CDR3nt: TGTGCCAGCAGCTTAACGGGGACTAGTTTCTCGCAGTTCTTC
CDR3aa: CASSLTGTSFSQFF
j_gene: TRBJ2-1
v_gene: TRBV7-3
abundance: NA
d_gene: TRBD2

CDR3nt: TGTGCCAGTAGTATTTCAGGGGCTGGCTACACCTTC
CDR3aa: CASSISGAGYTF
j_gene: TRBJ1-2
v_gene: TRBV19
abundance: once
d_gene: NA

CDR3nt: TGCAGTGCTACTCGGCGTGCTGAGCAGTTCTTC
CDR3aa: CSATRRAEQFF
j_gene: TRBJ2-1
v_gene: TRBV20-1
abundance: NA
d_gene: NA

CDR3nt: TGCGCCAGCAGCAGTGGGACAGCGAATTCACCCCTCCACTTT
CDR3aa: CASSSGTANSPLHF
j_gene: TRBJ1-6
v_gene: TRBV5-1
abundance: NA
d_gene: TRBD1

CDR3nt: TGCGCCAGCAGGCTCAGTAGTGCTAGCGGCTCCTACGAGCAGTACTTC
CDR3aa: CASRLSSASGSYEQYF
j_gene: TRBJ2-7
v_gene: TRBV5-1
abundance: NA
d_gene: TRBD2

CDR3nt: TGCGCCAGCAGCGCCGGGACTAGCGACGCAAATGAGCAGTTCTTC
CDR3aa: CASSAGTSDANEQFF
j_gene: TRBJ2-1
v_gene: TRBV5-1
abundance: NA
d_gene: TRBD2

CDR3nt: TGTGCCAGCAGCAACCGCGGGGAGCAGTACTTC
CDR3aa: CASSNRGEQYF
j_gene: TRBJ2-7
v_gene: TRBV7-8
abundance: NA
d_gene: NA

CDR3nt: TGCGCCAGCAGCTTGCCGACACCGGACTCTAGTGAGCAGTACTTC
CDR3aa: CASSLPTPDSSEQYF
j_gene: TRBJ2-7
v_gene: TRBV5-1
abundance: NA
d_gene: NA

CDR3nt: TGTGCCAGCGCCAGCGGTGCTAACTATGGCTACACCTTC
CDR3aa: CASASGANYGYTF
j_gene: TRBJ1-2
v_gene: TRBV5-4
abundance: NA
d_gene: NA

CDR3nt: TGTGCCAGCAGCTTCATCCCGGGGCCGGGAAACACCATATATTTT
CDR3aa: CASSFIPGPGNTIYF
j_gene: TRBJ1-3
v_gene: TRBV7-8
abundance: NA
d_gene: NA

CDR3nt: TGCGCCAGCAGCAGCAACACTGAAGCTTTCTTT
CDR3aa: CASSSNTEAFF
j_gene: TRBJ1-1
v_gene: TRBV5-1
abundance: NA
d_gene: NA

CDR3nt: TGTGCCAGCAGTGAGCGGATCTACAATGAGCAGTTCTTC
CDR3aa: CASSERIYNEQFF
j_gene: TRBJ2-1
v_gene: TRBV6-6
abundance: NA
d_gene: NA

CDR3nt: TGTGCCAGCAGTCTGTTAGGACAGGGGGGTCACCTCCACTTT
CDR3aa: CASSLLGQGGHLHF
j_gene: TRBJ1-6
v_gene: TRBV28
abundance: NA
d_gene: TRBD1

CDR3nt: TGTGCCAGCAGCGTGGGACAGGGCGATCAGCCCCAGCATTTT
CDR3aa: CASSVGQGDQPQHF
j_gene: TRBJ1-5
v_gene: TRBV9
abundance: NA
d_gene: TRBD1

CDR3nt: TGTGCCAGCAGCTTGTTTTTTGACTACGAGCAGTACTTC
CDR3aa: CASSLFFDYEQYF
j_gene: TRBJ2-7
v_gene: TRBV5-4
abundance: NA
d_gene: NA

CDR3nt: TGTGCCAGCAGTGAGGGACAGGGACTCGAGCAGTACTTC
CDR3aa: CASSEGQGLEQYF
j_gene: TRBJ2-7
v_gene: TRBV6-1
abundance: NA
d_gene: TRBD1

CDR3nt: TGCGCCAGCAGCTTCGGGGGAGCTAACTATGGCTACACCTTC
CDR3aa: CASSFGGANYGYTF
j_gene: TRBJ1-2
v_gene: TRBV5-1
abundance: once
d_gene: NA

CDR3nt: TGTGCCAGTAGTATAGTGGGCAGGTACTACGAGCAGTACTTC
CDR3aa: CASSIVGRYYEQYF
j_gene: TRBJ2-7
v_gene: TRBV19
abundance: NA
d_gene: NA

CDR3nt: TGTGCCAGCAGCAGACGGACAGCTGCAGGAAACACCATATATTTT
CDR3aa: CASSRRTAAGNTIYF
j_gene: TRBJ1-3
v_gene: TRBV11-2
abundance: NA
d_gene: NA

CDR3nt: TGTGCCAGCAGCTTTATTGGACAGAAGATTGATACGCAGTATTTT
CDR3aa: CASSFIGQKIDTQYF
j_gene: TRBJ2-3
v_gene: TRBV13
abundance: NA
d_gene: NA

CDR3nt: TGTGCCAGCACTTCGGGGGCGATGGCCGAGCAGTACTTC
CDR3aa: CASTSGAMAEQYF
j_gene: TRBJ2-7
v_gene: TRBV28
abundance: once
d_gene: NA

CDR3nt: TGCGCCAGCAGCCTATTAAGAGGGGTACGGGAGACCCAGTACTTC
CDR3aa: CASSLLRGVRETQYF
j_gene: TRBJ2-5
v_gene: TRBV4-1
abundance: NA
d_gene: NA

CDR3nt: TGTGCCAGCAGTGACGTCCAGGGAGCCCGCGCGGAACTGTTTTTT
CDR3aa: CASSDVQGARAELFF
j_gene: TRBJ1-4
v_gene: TRBV25-1
abundance: NA
d_gene: NA

CDR3nt: TGTGCCAGCAGCTTGGTGGGGACAGGGACTAATGAAAAACTGTTTTTT
CDR3aa: CASSLVGTGTNEKLFF
j_gene: TRBJ1-4
v_gene: TRBV5-4
abundance: NA
d_gene: TRBD1

CDR3nt: TGTGCCAGCAGCTCTCAGGGGAGGGACACTGAAGCTTTCTTT
CDR3aa: CASSSQGRDTEAFF
j_gene: TRBJ1-1
v_gene: TRBV2
abundance: NA
d_gene: NA

CDR3nt: TGTGCCAGCAGTTTAGCGGGGTACACAGATACGCAGTATTTT
CDR3aa: CASSLAGYTDTQYF
j_gene: TRBJ2-3
v_gene: TRBV11-3
abundance: NA
d_gene: TRBD2

CDR3nt: TGTGCCAGCAGCTTCCGGAATGTCTACGAGCAGTACTTC
CDR3aa: CASSFRNVYEQYF
j_gene: TRBJ2-7
v_gene: TRBV5-6
abundance: NA
d_gene: NA

CDR3nt: TGTGCCAGCAGAGCGGGACAGGCTTACGAGCAGTACTTC
CDR3aa: CASRAGQAYEQYF
j_gene: TRBJ2-7
v_gene: TRBV6-1
abundance: NA
d_gene: NA

CDR3nt: TGTGCCAGCAGCCTAGGTTCAGGCGGGAATTACAATGAGCAGTTCTTC
CDR3aa: CASSLGSGGNYNEQFF
j_gene: TRBJ2-1
v_gene: TRBV7-2
abundance: NA
d_gene: NA

CDR3nt: TGTGCCAGCAGTCTCGTTGGGAAGGCCAAAAACATTCAGTACTTC
CDR3aa: CASSLVGKAKNIQYF
j_gene: TRBJ2-4
v_gene: TRBV27
abundance: NA
d_gene: NA

CDR3nt: TGTGCCACCAGCAGAGCTAGCGGGAGATACGATGAGCAGTTCTTC
CDR3aa: CATSRASGRYDEQFF
j_gene: TRBJ2-1
v_gene: TRBV15
abundance: NA
d_gene: TRBD2

CDR3nt: TGTGCCACCAGCAGAGATCTCAGGTTCGACCAGCCCCAGCATTTT
CDR3aa: CATSRDLRFDQPQHF
j_gene: TRBJ1-5
v_gene: TRBV15
abundance: few
d_gene: NA

CDR3nt: TGTGCCAGTAGTATCGGGCTAGCGGGCACCGGGGAGCTGTTTTTT
CDR3aa: CASSIGLAGTGELFF
j_gene: TRBJ2-2
v_gene: TRBV19
abundance: NA
d_gene: TRBD2